The clone carrying this T cell receptor beta chain turned up a few times. The data stem from a study of blood T cell repertoires in COVID-19. Study background: Acute and convalescent COVID-19 samples came from the United States, Italy and Spain.

In the original workflow: Reference gene primer amplification gave estimated nucleated cell counts. Assay: immunoSEQ multiplex PCR; the TCRdb copy retains only in-frame clones and omits some. The D gene and trimming were derived from the DNA, and the V and J assignments and clone size from that table. The data contain over 50,000 clones, more than 80% of them singletons. The junction had 2 bases not matched to a gene; V was cut back by 2 bases and J by 2 bases. The CDR3 covers 15 residues. Per the germline V gene, CDR1 is MNHEY and CDR2 is SVGAGI. The clonotype was recovered from a woman aged 40 to 50 with acute COVID-19. Sequencing was done on a sample of PBMCs or T cells enriched from blood (not recorded which). The chain is built from TRBV6-5 and TRBJ2-3; TRBD1 matches 9 bases. Here the CDR3 reads CASSYGTGHTDTQYF. The CDR3 DNA reads as TGTGCCAGCAGTTACGGGACAGGGCACACAGATACGCAGTATTTT.